This TCR beta chain emerged from a study of Ad26.COV2.S vaccination and SARS-CoV-2 variants. Concerning this clone itself: Its antigen is undetermined.

TCRdb's copy holds only in-frame clones and misses some; the assay was immunoSEQ multiplex PCR. The profile shows fewer than 55,000 clones, about 80% of them singletons. This CDR3 is 13 amino acids long. Germline V gene lookup returns CDR1 SGHVS and CDR2 FQNEAQ. Trimming took 5 bases from V and 4 from J, leaving 11 bases between them. Findings and caveats of the study: An underestimation of total T cell responses may have resulted from the TCR breadth and depth analyses. Substantial breadth in spike-specific CD8+ and CD4+ T cell responses was reportedly seen after vaccination. Vaccine and placebo recipients had similar non-spike TCR breadth. Vaccine recipients posted higher spike-specific TCR breadth than their placebo counterparts.

This chain joins TRBV7-8 and TRBJ2-5, with a weak D call TRBD1 (6 bases). The starting material was peripheral blood, obtained after recovery from COVID-19. This receptor was taken from a human donor who had recovered from COVID-19. Here the CDR3 DNA reads TGTGCCAGCAGCCCCCGAGGGGGAGAGACCCAGTACTTC. Translation gives CASSPRGGETQYF. Filled out from reference TRBV7-8 and TRBJ2-5, the complete variable domain reads GAGVSQSPRYKVAKRGQDVALRCDPISGHVSLFWYQQALGQGPEFLTYFQNEAQLDKSGLPSDRFFAERPEGSVSTLKIQRTQQEDSAVYLCASSPRGGETQYFGPGTRLLVL.